The T cell receptor (beta chain) under discussion was sequenced for a study of T-cell memory formation after mild COVID-19. V was pared by 2 bases and J by 3 bases, with 3 bases of the junction left unmatched. Germline-derived CDR1 and CDR2 are SGHVS and FNYEAQ. The CDR3 loop spans 14 amino acids. Study observations and caveats: Memory sampled before infection contained some responding clones, suggesting cross-reactive memory joined. Largely, contracting CD4+ clones fell within CM and EM, and contracting CD8+ clones within EMRA.

About this clonotype itself: Its target is not known.

One entry per CDR3 protein results from TCRdb running MiXCR on the 5' RACE reads. The data contain 100,000 to 120,000 distinct CDR3 sequences, 22% of them singletons. Sequencing was carried out using PBMCs or a T cell subset sorted from them (not recorded which). The rearrangement joins TRBV7-6 to TRBJ1-1; 7 nucleotides line up with TRBD1. The sequence was collected from a man between 18 and 35 years old who had mild COVID-19 (a few samples of this study predate the infection). Cell type and time point are not known. The CDR3 protein is CASSLSQGYTEAFF. Here the CDR3 DNA reads TGTGCCAGCAGCTTATCACAGGGGTACACTGAAGCTTTCTTT.